The 9 T cell receptor beta chains below were found in one sample sequenced in a study of blood T cells in healthy people across ages. The use of a sample-barcoded 5' primer and a J-beta primer mix characterized a second PCR of about 7 to 12 cycles. MiXCR, applied by TCRdb to the 5' RACE reads, yields one record per CDR3 protein. The sample lists about 1.4 million distinct CDR3 sequences; around 59% were seen once. Sequenced input: blood. The source of these receptors is a man younger than 35 in good health.

The J gene is TRBJ1-6, the V gene TRBV4-1, with D perhaps TRBD1 (5 bases). The CDR3 sequence is 17 residues long. Trimming took off 0 bases at V and 5 bases at J, with 14 bases between the two ends. The germline CDR1 and CDR2 sequences are MGHRA and YSYEKL. CDR3 residues: CASSQELWGRDNSPLHF. CDR3 in DNA: TGCGCCAGCAGCCAAGAGCTTTGGGGACGAGATAATTCACCCCTCCACTTT.

This CDR3 reads CAWSVGTSGGRTYTQYF. CDR3 nucleotides: TGTGCCTGGAGTGTAGGGACTAGCGGGGGGCGGACCTATACGCAGTATTTT. The chain has TRBV30 and TRBJ2-3; 15 nucleotides match TRBD2. The CDR3 is 17 amino acids. V trimming: 0 bases; J trimming: 7 bases; junction bases outside the gene matches: 8. Germline lookup yields CDR1 GTSNPN and CDR2 SVGIG (reference sequence).

In this sample, this clonotype turned up a few times. The rearrangement uses TRBV4-1 and TRBJ2-5; the D gene is possibly TRBD1 (5 bases). This CDR3 contains 16 residues. Germline values: CDR1 MGHRA, CDR2 YSYEKL. Trimming cost V 1 base and J 2 bases, with 14 bases left between them. In DNA, the CDR3 is TGCGCCAGCAGCCAAGGTTCAGGGTTGGGACAAGAGACCCAGTACTTC. It specifies CASSQGSGLGQETQYF.

The chain recombines TRBV7-8 with TRBJ2-1; the match to TRBD1 covers 8 bases. The CDR3 has 17 amino acids. Germline trimming cut 3 bases from V and 6 bases from J; bases unmatched to any gene: 13. Germline-derived CDR1 and CDR2 are SGHVS and FQNEAQ. The CDR3 bases are TGTGCCAGCAGCTTCCACCGGACAGGGAGAGTGGGCAATGAGCAGTTCTTC. It codes for CASSFHRTGRVGNEQFF.

The genes are TRBV9 and TRBJ2-3; D is perhaps TRBD1 or TRBD2 (6 bases each). Germline V CDR1 and CDR2: SGDLS, YYNGEE. The CDR3 runs 15 residues. Trimming removed 0 bases from V and 2 bases from J, with 10 bases in between. The CDR3 sequence: CASSVGGGHTDTQYF. DNA for the CDR3: TGTGCCAGCAGCGTAGGAGGGGGGCACACAGATACGCAGTATTTT. Looking up the rest from reference TRBV9 and TRBJ2-3 gives the full variable domain: DSGVTQTPKHLITATGQRVTLRCSPRSGDLSVYWYQQSLDQGLQFLIQYYNGEERAKGNILERFSAQQFPDLHSELNLSSLELGDSALYFCASSVGGGHTDTQYFGPGTRLTVL.

The rearrangement joins TRBV20-1 to TRBJ2-5, with 9 bases matching TRBD1. Germline lookup yields CDR1 DFQATT and CDR2 SNEGSKA (reference sequence). CDR3 length: 15 residues. V lost 4 bases to trimming and J lost 4 bases; unmatched junction nucleotides: 10. The CDR3 reads CSATNLGTGRETQYF. The CDR3 coding sequence is TGCAGTGCTACCAATCTTGGGACAGGGCGAGAGACCCAGTACTTC.

A few counts support this clonotype. This chain connects TRBV7-9 to TRBJ2-1; D not resolved. The CDR3 extends over 13 amino acids. The germline gives CDR1 SEHNR, CDR2 FQNEAQ (reference sequence). Trimming removed 5 bases at V and 5 bases at J, with 10 bases between. CDR3 bases: TGTGCCAGCAGCGCCTATCGAAACAATGAGCAGTTCTTC. Its translation: CASSAYRNNEQFF.

This clonotype occurred a few times. The CDR3 is CASSLAAGAINIQYF. The CDR3, as DNA: TGTGCCAGCAGTTTAGCGGCTGGAGCAATAAACATTCAGTACTTC. The chain couples TRBV12-3 or TRBV12-4 to TRBJ2-4, with D unresolved. Trimming took off 0 bases at V and 6 bases at J, with 12 bases between the two ends. CDR3 length: 15 amino acids.

This chain uses TRBV29-1 with TRBJ2-2; D ambiguous. Germline V gene sequence: CDR1 SQVTM, CDR2 ANQGSEA. V shed 4 bases and J shed 4 bases, with 7 bases lying between them. The CDR3 length is 12 residues. The CDR3 spells CSVVLATGELFF. Here the CDR3 DNA reads TGCAGCGTTGTTCTGGCCACCGGGGAGCTGTTTTTT.